Each of the 24 T cell receptor beta chains below was sequenced from the same sample in a study of neurological immune-mediated disorders. Time point specified: longitudinal time-point 1 (baseline). TCRdb reprocessed the 5' RACE reads with MiXCR, giving one entry per CDR3 protein. The sample has some 37,000 distinct CDR3 sequences, approximately 3% seen once. The specimen sequenced was PBMCs. Receptors originate from a woman in her fifties or sixties with multiple sclerosis.

This clonotype was picked up many times. J is TRBJ1-6 and V is TRBV5-1, with D possibly matching TRBD1 (5 bases). Germline CDR1 is SGHRS and CDR2 is YFSETQ. Trimming removed 4 bases at V and 13 bases at J, with 21 bases between. The CDR3 sequence is 15 residues long. This CDR3 is CASSPSGTERSPLHF. The CDR3 coding sequence is TGCGCCAGCAGCCCGTCCGGGACGGAGCGATCGCCCCTCCACTTT.

This sequence joins TRBV7-8 and TRBJ1-1; 10 bases fit TRBD1. V gave up 10 bases and J gave up 0 bases; unmatched junction bases: 8. Germline V gene lookup returns CDR1 SGHVS and CDR2 FQNEAQ. There are 15 residues in the CDR3. The chain's CDR3 is CATKGQGQMNTEAFF. The CDR3 bases are TGTGCCACCAAGGGACAGGGGCAAATGAACACTGAAGCTTTCTTT. Filled out from reference TRBV7-8 and TRBJ1-1, the complete variable domain reads GAGVSQSPRYKVAKRGQDVALRCDPISGHVSLFWYQQALGQGPEFLTYFQNEAQLDKSGLPSDRFFAERPEGSVSTLKIQRTQQEDSAVYLCATKGQGQMNTEAFFGQGTRLTVV.

In its sample, this clonotype was seen many times. The rearrangement joins TRBV5-1 to TRBJ2-3; TRBD1 or TRBD2 may be the D gene (5 bases each). The germline V and J ends were trimmed by 9 bases and 3 bases, with 23 bases remaining between them. Germline V CDR1 and CDR2: SGHRS, YFSETQ. This CDR3 is built from 16 residues. The DNA of the CDR3 is TGCGCCACCCGAACCGGGGCCTTAAGTGGAACAGATACGCAGTATTTT. Its protein product is CATRTGALSGTDTQYF.

In its sample, this clonotype was seen a few times. A clone one base away is much larger, so this may be a read error. V usage is TRBV20-1 and J usage is TRBJ2-5; TRBD2 is a possible D gene (7 bases). The CDR3 covers 18 residues. Germline-derived CDR1 and CDR2 are DFQATT and SNEGSKA (reference sequence). This CDR3 is CSVRDLSGLGGALETQYF. CDR3 nucleotide sequence: TGCAGTGTTAGAGATCTGTCTGGCTTGGGGGGGGCGTTGGAGACCCAGTACTTC.

Ten or more counts support this clonotype. This chain joins TRBV5-1 and TRBJ2-5; 9 bases are shared with TRBD2. This CDR3 has 15 amino acids. Losses at the gene ends were 4 bases for V and 2 bases for J; bases not matched to a gene: 6. Germline CDR1 SGHRS, CDR2 YFSETQ. The CDR3 spells CASSTLAGGQETQYF. CDR3 DNA sequence: TGCGCCAGCAGCACCCTCGCGGGGGGGCAAGAGACCCAGTACTTC.

The chain combines TRBV7-9 with TRBJ1-2; D ambiguous. The V gene lost 2 bases and the J gene lost 6 bases, with 4 bases spanning the gap. The CDR3 spans 11 residues. Germline V lookup: CDR1 SEHNR, CDR2 FQNEAQ (reference sequence). The CDR3 nucleotides read TGTGCCAGCAGCTTACTGGATGGCTACACCTTC. Encoded protein: CASSLLDGYTF.

This clonotype was observed at least ten times. The rearrangement links TRBV12-3 or TRBV12-4 to TRBJ2-2; D is ambiguous. The V gene lost 1 base and the J gene lost 7 bases, with 10 bases spanning the gap. This CDR3 has 14 amino acids. For the CDR3, the DNA is TGTGCCAGCAGTTTAGAGATTGGTGGCGGGGAGCTGTTTTTT. It yields the protein CASSLEIGGGELFF.

This clonotype was seen at least ten times. This may come from a read error, since a much larger clone is one base off. J is TRBJ2-3 and V is TRBV5-1, with a weak D call TRBD1 (6 bases). CDR3 length: 14 amino acids. Between the trimmed V and J ends, which lost 4 bases and 4 bases, there was a span of 13 bases. Germline V gene sequence: CDR1 SGHRS, CDR2 YFSETQ. CDR3: CASSARKGADTQYF. The CDR3 bases are TGCGCCAGCAGCGCCCGAAAGGGGGCAGATACGCAGTATTTT. Complete variable domain (other parts from reference TRBV5-1 and TRBJ2-3): KAGVTQTPRYLIKTRGQQVTLSCSPISGHRSVSWYQQTPGQGLQFLFEYFSETQRNKGNFPGRFSGRQFSNSRSEMNVSTLELGDSALYLCASSARKGADTQYFGPGTRLTVL.

This clonotype was recorded a few times. V gene TRBV18 combines with J gene TRBJ2-2; D might be TRBD1 (6 bases). This CDR3 contains 14 residues. Germline loops: CDR1 KGHSH, CDR2 LQKENI. Trimming took off 5 bases at V and 5 bases at J, with 12 bases between the two ends. CDR3 in DNA: TGTGCCAGCTCATCCGACAGGACAACCGGGGAGCTGTTTTTT. Amino acid sequence: CASSSDRTTGELFF.

Sample share makes this clonotype medium-sized. This chain connects TRBV6-5 to TRBJ2-7, with 10 bases lining up with TRBD1. Unmatched junction bases numbered 8, after V lost 6 bases and J lost 3 bases. CDR3 length: 15 residues. The germline V gene has CDR1 MNHEY and CDR2 SVGAGI. For the CDR3, the DNA is TGTGCCAGCAGAAGAGCGGGACAGGGGATCTACGAGCAGTACTTC. Translating gives CASRRAGQGIYEQYF.

This clonotype was observed at least ten times. The chain employs TRBV2 and TRBJ2-1; the match to TRBD2 covers 9 bases. The CDR3 is 20 residues long. V dropped 1 base and J dropped 7; count of bases not matched to a gene: 20. Germline assignment: CDR1 SNHLY and CDR2 FYNNEI. CDR3 in amino acids: CASSEVLAGGLGGWGNEQFF. CDR3 coding DNA: TGTGCCAGCAGTGAAGTATTGGCGGGGGGGCTTGGGGGCTGGGGAAATGAGCAGTTCTTC.

Ten or more counts support this clonotype. The rearrangement uses TRBV5-1 and TRBJ2-5, with D possibly TRBD1 on 6 matching bases. The CDR3 extends over 16 amino acids. The germline V gene has CDR1 SGHRS and CDR2 YFSETQ. With 2 bases removed from V and 0 bases from J, the gap between germline ends came to 14 bases. CDR3 sequence: CASSLRTVSNQETQYF. The CDR3 DNA is TGCGCCAGCAGCTTAAGGACAGTGAGCAACCAAGAGACCCAGTACTTC.

The chain couples TRBV7-6 to TRBJ1-1; a possible D gene is TRBD1 (6 bases). The V gene lost 1 base and the J gene lost 7 bases, with 16 bases spanning the gap. CDR1 and CDR2 from the germline V gene are SGHVS and FNYEAQ. The CDR3 totals 15 residues. CDR3 amino acids: CASSLGAAGAGEAFF. The CDR3 nucleotides are TGTGCCAGCAGCTTAGGGGCCGCGGGGGCGGGTGAAGCTTTCTTT.

This clonotype was recorded many times. The chain joins TRBV5-1 to TRBJ2-1; D gene unclear. The CDR3 runs to 15 residues. Per the germline V gene, CDR1 is SGHRS and CDR2 is YFSETQ. Between the trimmed V and J ends, which lost 0 bases and 2 bases, there was a span of 9 bases. The CDR3: CASSLVSSPYNEQFF. CDR3 DNA: TGCGCCAGCAGCTTGGTGTCATCTCCCTACAATGAGCAGTTCTTC.

The chain links TRBV7-8 to TRBJ2-6, with 7 bases lining up with TRBD1. Trimming removed 1 base from V and 3 bases from J; junction bases left unmatched: 12. This CDR3 region has 19 residues. CDR1 is SGHVS, CDR2 FQNEAQ, per germline. The CDR3 protein is CASSLEGGTDLGGANVLTF. The CDR3 bases are TGTGCCAGCAGCTTAGAGGGTGGGACAGACCTAGGTGGGGCCAACGTCCTGACTTTC.

This clonotype was detected ten times or more. The J gene is TRBJ2-7, the V gene TRBV11-2, with D hard to call. The CDR3 has 12 amino acids. The V end was cut by 0 bases, the J end by 6 bases, with 6 bases between. Germline V gene sequence: CDR1 SGHAT, CDR2 FQNNGV. CDR3: CASSLDWSEQYF. CDR3 nucleotides: TGTGCCAGCAGCTTAGATTGGTCCGAGCAGTACTTC.

This clonotype was found many times. This chain connects TRBV20-1 to TRBJ2-4, with D tentatively TRBD1 or TRBD2 (5 bases each). The CDR3 has 16 amino acids. V lost 4 bases and J lost 1, with 17 bases in between. Germline lookup yields CDR1 DFQATT and CDR2 SNEGSKA (reference sequence). The CDR3 loop reads CSATIGARQAKNIQYF. The CDR3 region has the DNA TGCAGTGCTACCATCGGGGCCCGGCAGGCCAAAAACATTCAGTACTTC.

In this sample, this clonotype turned up many times. One junction end disagrees with the germline gene, perhaps due to a read error. This chain links TRBV20-1 with TRBJ1-5; 7 bases are shared with TRBD1. The CDR3 is 15 residues long. Per germline, CDR1 DFQATT and CDR2 SNEGSKA (reference sequence). The CDR3 DNA reads TGCAGTGCTCGAGACCCACAGGGGTCCCATCAGCCCCAGCATTTT. Residues: CSARDPQGSHQPQHF.

This clonotype was seen ten or more times. The V call is TRBV7-8, the J call TRBJ1-1; unclear D gene. The CDR3 totals 13 residues. V dropped 6 bases and J dropped 4 bases, with 12 bases sitting between them. Germline lookup yields CDR1 SGHVS and CDR2 FQNEAQ. The CDR3 DNA sequence: TGTGCCAGCAGTGAAAGACGGGTCACTGAAGCTTTCTTT. Its translation: CASSERRVTEAFF.

This clonotype was seen repeatedly, ten times or more. The chain couples TRBV5-1 to TRBJ2-5; D might be TRBD2 (5 bases). CDR1 is SGHRS, CDR2 YFSETQ, per germline. CDR3 length: 13 amino acids. V lost 4 bases and J 4 bases, leaving 11 bases between the germline ends. For the CDR3, the DNA is TGCGCCAGCAGCCCGGCCGGAGGAGAGACCCAGTACTTC. This sequence encodes CASSPAGGETQYF.

This clonotype was detected ten times or more. CDR3 in amino acids: CASSQDGAGTWYEQFF. In nucleotides, the CDR3 is TGCGCCAGCAGCCAAGATGGAGCGGGGACCTGGTATGAGCAGTTCTTC. V usage is TRBV4-1 and J usage is TRBJ2-1; 7 nucleotides line up with TRBD2. CDR3 length equals 16 residues. From germline, CDR1 is MGHRA and CDR2 YSYEKL. J lost 8 bases, V lost 0 bases, and 10 bases had no gene match.

This clonotype was recorded many times. The chain couples TRBV7-2 to TRBJ2-2; the match to TRBD2 covers 11 bases. Germline assignment: CDR1 SGHTA and CDR2 FQGNSA. This CDR3 contains 16 residues. Unmatched junction bases numbered 8, after V lost 6 bases and J lost 5 bases. CDR3 nucleotide sequence: TGTGCCAGCAGACCTAGCGGGGGGCCCGAGACCGGGGAGCTGTTTTTT. This translates into CASRPSGGPETGELFF.

This clonotype was observed many times. The genes are TRBV20-1 and TRBJ1-4; D is unresolved. CDR1 and CDR2 (germline): DFQATT, SNEGSKA (reference sequence). Trimming took off 6 bases at V and 8 bases at J, with 19 bases between the two ends. The CDR3 extends over 14 amino acids. The CDR3 protein is CSAPGGGDREKLFF. The CDR3 nucleotides are TGCAGTGCCCCTGGAGGCGGGGATAGGGAAAAACTGTTTTTT.

This clonotype has a count of ten or more. The chain is built from TRBV12-3 or TRBV12-4 and TRBJ1-2; TRBD1 is a possible D gene (6 bases). CDR3 size: 12 residues. Trimming shortened V by 3 bases and J by 4 bases, and 6 bases separated the two germline ends. CDR3 nucleotide sequence: TGTGCCAGCAGTTTGGGGGCCTATGGCTACACCTTC. Translation: CASSLGAYGYTF.